This entry lists 12 T cell receptor beta chains sequenced from one sample in a study of PD-L1 blockade in urothelial cancer. As for time point: pretreatment peripheral blood. Repertoires were generated with immunoSEQ multiplex PCR, while TCRdb's copy carries only in-frame clones and drops some. Here the sample spans around 57,000 clones, roughly 77% being singletons. Specimen: PBMCs, collected around atezolizumab (anti-PD-L1) treatment. The receptors were gathered from a man in his 70s with urothelial cancer.

This clone was counted a single time. The V and J genes are TRBV9 and TRBJ2-3, with D maybe TRBD2 (5 bases). V was clipped by 0 bases and J by 1 base, with 21 bases between them. The CDR3 has 19 amino acids. Per the germline V gene, CDR1 is SGDLS and CDR2 is YYNGEE. CDR3 residues: CASSVEFSREDPRTDTQYF. In DNA, the CDR3 is TGTGCCAGCAGCGTAGAGTTCTCGAGGGAAGACCCCCGCACAGATACGCAGTATTTT. Full variable domain (missing parts from reference TRBV9 and TRBJ2-3): DSGVTQTPKHLITATGQRVTLRCSPRSGDLSVYWYQQSLDQGLQFLIQYYNGEERAKGNILERFSAQQFPDLHSELNLSSLELGDSALYFCASSVEFSREDPRTDTQYFGPGTRLTVL.

This clone appeared a few times. V gene TRBV27 combines with J gene TRBJ2-3, with D tentatively TRBD2 (5 bases). Germline loops: CDR1 MNHEY, CDR2 SMNVEV (reference sequence). Trimming removed 5 bases from V and 3 bases from J, with 18 bases in between. CDR3 length equals 16 residues. The CDR3 here is CASSPTSGSGTDTQYF. DNA for the CDR3: TGTGCCAGCAGTCCGACAAGCGGTTCGGGGACAGATACGCAGTATTTT.

This clone was detected once. For the CDR3, the DNA is TGTGCCAGCAGTTCCCCCCAATTCTCTGGAAACACCATATATTTT. It specifies CASSSPQFSGNTIYF. The chain is built from TRBV28 and TRBJ1-3; D unclear. The CDR3 runs 15 residues. V shed 4 bases and J shed 0 bases, with 10 bases lying between them. CDR1 and CDR2 (germline): MDHEN, SYDVKM.

The V call is TRBV27, the J call TRBJ2-3; no clear D gene. V shed 0 bases and J shed 2 bases, with 9 bases lying between them. CDR1 is MNHEY and CDR2 is SMNVEV in the germline V gene (reference sequence). This CDR3 region has 15 residues. This chain's CDR3 is CASSLSLQSTDTQYF. CDR3 sequence (DNA): TGTGCCAGCAGTTTATCGTTACAGTCCACAGATACGCAGTATTTT.

The V and J genes are TRBV11-1 and TRBJ2-7; TRBD1 matches 7 bases. This CDR3 has 15 amino acids. Germline lookup yields CDR1 SGHAT and CDR2 FQDESV (reference sequence). Trimming at V came to 4 bases and at J to 0 bases, leaving 6 bases not matched to a gene. CDR3 sequence reads: CASSSGQLSSYEQYF. For the CDR3, the DNA is TGTGCCAGCAGCTCGGGACAGCTTAGCTCCTACGAGCAGTACTTC.

V is TRBV7-3 and J is TRBJ2-1; perhaps TRBD2 as D (6 bases). The ends were cut back, 5 bases at V and 2 bases at J, with 13 bases in the middle. CDR1 and CDR2 (germline): SGHTA, FQGTGA. CDR3 length: 15 residues. The CDR3 sequence: CASSLGLATYNEQFF. The CDR3, as DNA: TGTGCCAGCAGCCTGGGGCTAGCGACCTACAATGAGCAGTTCTTC.

V gene TRBV5-1 combines with J gene TRBJ1-1, with 7 positions matching TRBD1. V lost 2 bases to trimming and J lost 8 bases; unmatched junction nucleotides: 21. CDR3 length: 18 amino acids. Germline lookup yields CDR1 SGHRS and CDR2 YFSETQ. DNA of the CDR3: TGCGCCAGCAGCTTAACACCCCGAGGACAGGAACCTCTCTCAGAAGCTTTCTTT. It translates to CASSLTPRGQEPLSEAFF.

This chain links TRBV5-1 with TRBJ2-2, with 7 positions matching TRBD2. Germline lookup yields CDR1 SGHRS and CDR2 YFSETQ. The CDR3 covers 16 residues. Trimming at V came to 0 bases and at J to 3 bases, leaving 5 bases not matched to a gene. The CDR3 protein is CASSLDVAGDTGELFF. CDR3 bases: TGCGCCAGCAGCTTGGATGTGGCGGGGGACACCGGGGAGCTGTTTTTT.

The genes are TRBV7-8 and TRBJ2-7; 10 nucleotides align to TRBD1. V was clipped by 6 bases and J by 7 bases; unmatched bases: 9. The CDR3 contains 14 residues. From germline, CDR1 is SGHVS and CDR2 FQNEAQ. CDR3 in amino acids: CASRPGTGEIEQYF. For the CDR3, the DNA is TGTGCCAGCAGACCCGGGACAGGGGAAATTGAGCAGTACTTC.

The chain carries TRBV19 and TRBJ2-1; 12 nucleotides agree with TRBD2. The CDR3 runs to 18 residues. Germline CDR1 reads LNHDA; CDR2 reads SQIVND (reference sequence). V shed 5 bases and J 5 bases; nucleotides not matched to a gene: 13. The DNA for the CDR3 is TGTGCCAGTAGTGCTCCTGGACTAGCGGGAAGTTGGGACAATGAGCAGTTCTTC. It translates to CASSAPGLAGSWDNEQFF.

The chain links TRBV10-3 to TRBJ2-1; 9 bases map to TRBD1. There are 13 residues in the CDR3. After removal of 9 bases from V and 6 bases from J, the junction contained 6 bases not matched to a gene. Germline V gene sequence: CDR1 ENHRY, CDR2 SYGVKD. CDR3 protein: CAILGQGLNEQFF. As DNA, the CDR3 is TGTGCCATATTGGGACAGGGCCTCAATGAGCAGTTCTTC.

The CDR3 protein is CAIKGDSNQPQHF. In DNA, the CDR3 is TGTGCCATCAAGGGGGATAGCAATCAGCCCCAGCATTTT. The chain has TRBV10-3 and TRBJ1-5; TRBD1 might be the D (6 bases). The CDR3 runs to 13 residues. V was clipped by 7 bases and J by 0 bases, with 7 bases between them. CDR1 ENHRY and CDR2 SYGVKD come from the germline V gene.